Listed below are T cell receptor beta chains from one sample, sequenced in a study of PD-L1 blockade in urothelial cancer. TCRdb's copy holds only in-frame clones and misses some; the assay was immunoSEQ multiplex PCR. Of roughly 56,000 clones in the sample, around 80% were seen once. The input for sequencing was PBMCs, taken around atezolizumab (anti-PD-L1) treatment. The source of these receptors is a man aged 70 or older with urothelial cancer. CDR3s include the opening cysteine and the closing phenylalanine or tryptophan. D genes are given only for firm matches. Part of the rows lack a size; the others show once, few, many or a class for expanded clones.

D | J | V | size | DNA | CDR3
. | TRBJ2-3 | TRBV28 | . | TGTGCCAGCAGTTCCTCCCCCTATGGAGATACGCAGTATTTT | CASSSSPYGDTQYF
TRBD1 | TRBJ2-7 | TRBV5-1 | . | TGCGCCAGCAGTCGACAGGGTCCCCCCTACGAGCAGTACTTC | CASSRQGPPYEQYF
TRBD2 | TRBJ2-1 | TRBV13 | . | TGTGCCAGCAGCTTAGCGGTGGGAGGGCGGTACAATGAGCAGTTCTTC | CASSLAVGGRYNEQFF
. | TRBJ1-2 | TRBV7-9 | few | TGTGCCAGCAGCTCCAATCGGGGCAGGGGTTCGTATGGCTACACCTTC | CASSSNRGRGSYGYTF
TRBD1 | TRBJ1-1 | TRBV29-1 | . | TGCAGCGTCTTGACAGGGAGTCTTGAAGCTTTCTTT | CSVLTGSLEAFF
TRBD2 | TRBJ2-2 | TRBV15 | . | TGTGCCACCAGCAGAGGTGGACTAGCGACGTACACCGGGGAGCTGTTTTTT | CATSRGGLATYTGELFF
. | TRBJ1-4 | TRBV27 | few | TGTGCCAGCAGTCCCCCGGAGGATCGCGAAAAACTGTTTTTT | CASSPPEDREKLFF
TRBD1 | TRBJ1-4 | TRBV30 | . | TGTGCCTGTGGGACAGTGGGGGAAAAACTGTTTTTT | CACGTVGEKLFF
. | TRBJ2-7 | TRBV7-6 | . | TGTGCCAGCAGTCCAAATCAGGGTTTCGAGCAGTACTTC | CASSPNQGFEQYF
. | TRBJ2-7 | TRBV30 | . | TGTGCCTGGAGTTCCTCTCCAGGGTCCTACGAGCAGTACTTC | CAWSSSPGSYEQYF
. | TRBJ2-7 | TRBV15 | . | TGTGCCACCAGCAACCGGGACACGGCGTCCTACGAGCAGTACTTC | CATSNRDTASYEQYF